The source of this T cell receptor beta chain is a study of blood T cell repertoires in COVID-19. Study-level background: COVID-19 samples, acute and convalescent, were from the United States, Italy and Spain. Nucleic acid was either cDNA or gDNA, and it came from T cells, B-cell-depleted T cells, or PBMCs.

This table comes from immunoSEQ multiplex PCR, and its TCRdb copy is limited to in-frame clones, with some not included. Among 150,000 or so clones listed, roughly 87% were seen once. Those who participated ranged in age from roughly 18 to 89 years and resided in 24 US areas. Participants had their cohort set by participant-reported clinical history. The CDR3 spans 14 residues. V shed 6 bases and J 11 bases; nucleotides not matched to a gene: 10. Germline V CDR1 and CDR2: LNHDA, SQIVND (reference sequence). Input material: PBMCs or T cells enriched from blood (not recorded which). The receptor's source is a woman aged 35 to 49 who had been exposed to COVID-19. The chain carries TRBV19 and TRBJ1-5; 10 bases align to TRBD1. CDR3 protein: CASSPTGGGLAQHF. Written as DNA, the CDR3 is TGTGCCAGTAGCCCGACAGGGGGCGGTTTAGCCCAGCATTTT.